The present entry profiles one T cell receptor beta chain with its context. Its target is not known. J was trimmed by 2 bases and V by 3 bases; bases with no gene match: 9. The CDR3 totals 18 residues. Preparation of the TCRbeta library was carried out with unique molecular identifiers. TCRdb re-called the PCR reads with MiXCR, one entry per CDR3 protein. The data show about 600,000 distinct CDR3 sequences, under 15% seen once. The sample belongs to a study of T-cell reconstitution after alpha-beta-depleted transplantation in children. Study-wide findings and caveats: Roughly two months post-transplant, alpha-beta T cells reportedly originated from several hundred graft clones that had expanded. Diversity of TCRbeta at day 60 was high in some patients, arising from surviving recipient T cells and thymic progenitors. It was newly produced T cells that mostly accounted for T-cell counts and diversity one year after transplant.

The origin of this receptor is a male patient aged 10 to 17 who had a stem cell transplant for acute myeloid leukemia, so the T cells may come from the graft donor. The sequenced sample was PBMCs, mostly from graft donor cells, obtained 360 days after TCRalphabeta/CD19-depleted stem cell transplant. This chain uses TRBV12-3 or TRBV12-4 with TRBJ2-2; 10 bases are shared with TRBD2. The chain's CDR3 is CASSFKLGLAVNTGELFF. CDR3 bases: TGTGCCAGCAGTTTTAAGCTAGGACTAGCGGTTAACACCGGGGAGCTGTTTTTT.